This is a list of T cell receptor beta chains from one sample in a study of OX40 agonist ivuxolimab in advanced cancers. Assay used: immunoSEQ multiplex PCR; TCRdb lists only in-frame clones, some missing. Here the sample spans 20,000 to 30,000 clones, roughly 79% being singletons. Sequences were derived from CD4+ or CD8+ T cells sorted from blood, sampled in a trial of the OX40 agonist ivuxolimab. All receptors derive from an adult with an advanced solid tumor such as melanoma, head and neck, liver or kidney cancer. Both conserved end residues are part of each CDR3. Each record gives: D gene, clone size, J gene, V gene, CDR3 protein, CDR3 DNA. A D gene is named only where the DNA matches it firmly. Clone size appears in some rows only: once, few, many, or a class for an expanded clone.

D gene: -; clone size: -; J gene: TRBJ2-7; V gene: TRBV6-6; CDR3 protein: CASSPRRGAEEQYF; CDR3 DNA: TGTGCCAGCAGTCCTCGGAGGGGGGCTGAGGAGCAGTACTTC
D gene: TRBD1; clone size: -; J gene: TRBJ2-7; V gene: TRBV29-1; CDR3 protein: CSARQGTTYEQYF; CDR3 DNA: TGCAGCGCTCGACAGGGGACCACCTACGAGCAGTACTTC
D gene: TRBD2; clone size: few; J gene: TRBJ2-5; V gene: TRBV14; CDR3 protein: CASSHIAGSQETQYF; CDR3 DNA: TGTGCCAGCAGTCATATAGCGGGCTCCCAAGAGACCCAGTACTTC
D gene: -; clone size: -; J gene: TRBJ1-1; V gene: TRBV30; CDR3 protein: CAWSVLDEAFF; CDR3 DNA: TGTGCCTGGAGTGTACTTGATGAAGCTTTCTTT
D gene: -; clone size: few; J gene: TRBJ2-5; V gene: TRBV15; CDR3 protein: CATSRARGETQYF; CDR3 DNA: TGTGCCACCAGCAGAGCCAGGGGAGAGACCCAGTACTTC
D gene: -; clone size: few; J gene: TRBJ2-5; V gene: TRBV27; CDR3 protein: CASSKISGTGGLETQYF; CDR3 DNA: TGTGCCAGCAGTAAGATCTCCGGGACTGGTGGTTTAGAAACCCAGTACTTC
D gene: TRBD2; clone size: few; J gene: TRBJ2-5; V gene: TRBV5-6; CDR3 protein: CASNGGKGETQYF; CDR3 DNA: TGTGCCAGCAACGGGGGGAAGGGAGAGACCCAGTACTTC
D gene: -; clone size: -; J gene: TRBJ2-5; V gene: TRBV19; CDR3 protein: CASSSIAPPQETQYF; CDR3 DNA: TGTGCCAGTAGTTCGATAGCGCCTCCTCAAGAGACCCAGTACTTC
D gene: TRBD1; clone size: -; J gene: TRBJ2-7; V gene: TRBV4-2; CDR3 protein: CASSRTGTEFYEQYF; CDR3 DNA: TGTGCCAGCAGCCGTACCGGGACAGAGTTCTACGAGCAGTACTTC
D gene: -; clone size: few; J gene: TRBJ1-2; V gene: TRBV6-5; CDR3 protein: CASTRPGFGYTF; CDR3 DNA: TGTGCCAGCACGAGGCCTGGCTTTGGCTACACCTTC
D gene: TRBD2; clone size: -; J gene: TRBJ2-7; V gene: TRBV28; CDR3 protein: CASSLSGGGATTEQYF; CDR3 DNA: TGTGCCAGCAGTTTGTCGGGCGGGGGGGCCACGACCGAGCAGTACTTC
D gene: TRBD2; clone size: -; J gene: TRBJ2-3; V gene: TRBV28; CDR3 protein: CASSLSSGGFTDTQYF; CDR3 DNA: TGTGCCAGCAGTTTATCTAGCGGGGGCTTCACAGATACGCAGTATTTT
D gene: TRBD2; clone size: once; J gene: TRBJ2-1; V gene: TRBV7-9; CDR3 protein: CASSSTNRGDSYNEQFF; CDR3 DNA: TGTGCCAGCAGTTCGACGAATCGGGGGGACTCCTACAATGAGCAGTTCTTC
D gene: TRBD1; clone size: -; J gene: TRBJ1-6; V gene: TRBV27; CDR3 protein: CASSLSTGQGSNSPLHF; CDR3 DNA: TGTGCCAGCAGTTTAAGCACCGGACAGGGGAGTAATTCACCCCTCCACTTT
D gene: -; clone size: -; J gene: TRBJ2-5; V gene: TRBV6-6; CDR3 protein: CASSYGGTVQETQYF; CDR3 DNA: TGTGCCAGCAGTTACGGGGGGACAGTACAAGAGACCCAGTACTTC
D gene: -; clone size: -; J gene: TRBJ2-2; V gene: TRBV13; CDR3 protein: CASSLFGVTGELFF; CDR3 DNA: TGTGCCAGCAGCTTATTTGGGGTAACCGGGGAGCTGTTTTTT
D gene: TRBD2; clone size: once; J gene: TRBJ2-5; V gene: TRBV28; CDR3 protein: CASSFRGAGGQETQYF; CDR3 DNA: TGTGCCAGCAGTTTCAGGGGAGCGGGGGGGCAAGAGACCCAGTACTTC
D gene: -; clone size: -; J gene: TRBJ1-4; V gene: TRBV18; CDR3 protein: CASSPPGVDEKLFF; CDR3 DNA: TGTGCCAGCTCACCACCAGGGGTGGATGAAAAACTGTTTTTT
D gene: -; clone size: -; J gene: TRBJ2-1; V gene: TRBV6-1; CDR3 protein: CASGGIYNEQFF; CDR3 DNA: TGTGCCAGCGGGGGGATATACAATGAGCAGTTCTTC
D gene: TRBD1; clone size: -; J gene: TRBJ1-1; V gene: TRBV7-3; CDR3 protein: CASSPGGQGEAFF; CDR3 DNA: TGTGCCAGCAGCCCCGGCGGACAGGGGGAAGCTTTCTTT
D gene: -; clone size: -; J gene: TRBJ2-2; V gene: TRBV5-5; CDR3 protein: CASSSPIRGTGELFF; CDR3 DNA: TGTGCCAGCAGCTCCCCCATCAGGGGCACCGGGGAGCTGTTTTTT
D gene: -; clone size: -; J gene: TRBJ1-1; V gene: TRBV6-1; CDR3 protein: CASSPGGGAKAAFF; CDR3 DNA: TGTGCCAGCAGTCCTGGCGGGGGGGCGAAGGCGGCTTTCTTT
D gene: TRBD1; clone size: -; J gene: TRBJ2-2; V gene: TRBV11-2; CDR3 protein: CASSFGQGYTGELFF; CDR3 DNA: TGTGCCAGCAGCTTTGGACAGGGTTACACCGGGGAGCTGTTTTTT
D gene: TRBD1; clone size: few; J gene: TRBJ2-5; V gene: TRBV11-3; CDR3 protein: CASSQGTGKETQYF; CDR3 DNA: TGTGCCAGCAGCCAAGGGACAGGGAAAGAGACCCAGTACTTC
D gene: -; clone size: -; J gene: TRBJ1-5; V gene: TRBV7-6; CDR3 protein: CASSFGPPTSINQPQHF; CDR3 DNA: TGTGCCAGCAGCTTCGGTCCCCCGACTTCCATTAATCAGCCCCAGCATTTT
D gene: TRBD1; clone size: -; J gene: TRBJ2-2; V gene: TRBV4-1; CDR3 protein: CASSQVLRGRGPGELFF; CDR3 DNA: TGCGCCAGCAGCCAAGTATTAAGGGGGCGCGGACCCGGGGAGCTGTTTTTT
D gene: -; clone size: -; J gene: TRBJ1-5; V gene: TRBV5-1; CDR3 protein: CASSFSGMDQPQHF; CDR3 DNA: TGCGCCAGCAGCTTCTCAGGGATGGATCAGCCCCAGCATTTT
D gene: TRBD1; clone size: once; J gene: TRBJ1-2; V gene: TRBV11-2; CDR3 protein: CASSLNPGQALYGYTF; CDR3 DNA: TGTGCCAGCAGCTTAAACCCCGGACAGGCCCTCTATGGCTACACCTTC
D gene: -; clone size: -; J gene: TRBJ1-3; V gene: TRBV11-2; CDR3 protein: CASSLAGSGNTIYF; CDR3 DNA: TGTGCCAGCAGCTTAGCAGGTAGTGGAAACACCATATATTTT
D gene: -; clone size: -; J gene: TRBJ2-3; V gene: TRBV19; CDR3 protein: CASSYRDTSTDTQYF; CDR3 DNA: TGTGCCAGTAGTTACCGGGACACGAGCACAGATACGCAGTATTTT
D gene: -; clone size: -; J gene: TRBJ1-2; V gene: TRBV5-4; CDR3 protein: CASSPRGGGGYGYTF; CDR3 DNA: TGTGCCAGCAGCCCTAGGGGGGGTGGTGGCTATGGCTACACCTTC
D gene: TRBD1; clone size: -; J gene: TRBJ2-2; V gene: TRBV6-7; CDR3 protein: CASSPGQNGTDTGELFF; CDR3 DNA: TGTGCCAGCAGTCCCGGCCAAAACGGGACAGACACCGGGGAGCTGTTTTTT
D gene: -; clone size: -; J gene: TRBJ2-7; V gene: TRBV6-1; CDR3 protein: CASRGQSAYEQYF; CDR3 DNA: TGTGCCTCGAGAGGACAGTCCGCCTACGAGCAGTACTTC
D gene: -; clone size: -; J gene: TRBJ1-4; V gene: TRBV9; CDR3 protein: CASSVKRGDATNEKLFF; CDR3 DNA: TGTGCCAGCAGCGTAAAAAGGGGGGATGCAACTAATGAAAAACTGTTTTTT
D gene: TRBD1; clone size: -; J gene: TRBJ1-2; V gene: TRBV11-2; CDR3 protein: CASSLIPPPGQGPYTF; CDR3 DNA: TGTGCCAGCAGCTTAATCCCCCCTCCGGGACAGGGCCCTTACACCTTC
D gene: -; clone size: -; J gene: TRBJ1-1; V gene: TRBV19; CDR3 protein: CASSPRTDPIPKAFF; CDR3 DNA: TGTGCCAGTAGTCCAAGGACAGACCCCATCCCCAAAGCTTTCTTT
D gene: TRBD2; clone size: -; J gene: TRBJ2-1; V gene: TRBV5-6; CDR3 protein: CASSSGLARTNEQFF; CDR3 DNA: TGTGCCAGCAGCTCCGGACTAGCCCGGACCAATGAGCAGTTCTTC
D gene: -; clone size: -; J gene: TRBJ2-2; V gene: TRBV11-3; CDR3 protein: CASSFYRDGELFF; CDR3 DNA: TGTGCCAGCAGCTTCTACAGAGACGGGGAGCTGTTTTTT
D gene: -; clone size: once; J gene: TRBJ2-7; V gene: TRBV2; CDR3 protein: CASSEFWDGTYEQYF; CDR3 DNA: TGTGCCAGCAGTGAGTTCTGGGACGGAACCTACGAGCAGTACTTC
D gene: TRBD1; clone size: -; J gene: TRBJ1-1; V gene: TRBV19; CDR3 protein: CASRGETGAGIDTEAFF; CDR3 DNA: TGTGCCAGTAGGGGGGAGACAGGGGCGGGGATTGACACTGAAGCTTTCTTT
D gene: TRBD1; clone size: -; J gene: TRBJ1-6; V gene: TRBV5-4; CDR3 protein: CASSLTGVGSAPLHF; CDR3 DNA: TGTGCCAGCAGCTTGACAGGGGTGGGTTCGGCACCCCTCCACTTT
D gene: TRBD1; clone size: once; J gene: TRBJ1-2; V gene: TRBV10-3; CDR3 protein: CAIRDRDGYTF; CDR3 DNA: TGTGCCATCAGAGACAGGGATGGCTACACCTTC
D gene: TRBD2; clone size: -; J gene: TRBJ2-7; V gene: TRBV4-1; CDR3 protein: CASSQAMTSTYEQYF; CDR3 DNA: TGCGCCAGCAGCCAAGCGATGACTAGCACGTACGAGCAGTACTTC
D gene: -; clone size: -; J gene: TRBJ1-2; V gene: TRBV7-9; CDR3 protein: CASSLQAGEDYGYTF; CDR3 DNA: TGTGCCAGCAGCTTACAAGCAGGGGAGGACTATGGCTACACCTTC
D gene: TRBD1; clone size: once; J gene: TRBJ2-3; V gene: TRBV19; CDR3 protein: CASRTGWSDTQYF; CDR3 DNA: TGTGCCAGTAGGACAGGGTGGTCAGATACGCAGTATTTT
D gene: -; clone size: -; J gene: TRBJ2-1; V gene: TRBV10-3; CDR3 protein: CAISESGDNEQFF; CDR3 DNA: TGTGCCATCAGTGAGTCGGGGGACAATGAGCAGTTCTTC
D gene: TRBD1; clone size: -; J gene: TRBJ1-2; V gene: TRBV15; CDR3 protein: CATSRRQGAQGGYTF; CDR3 DNA: TGTGCCACCAGCAGGCGACAGGGGGCGCAGGGTGGCTACACCTTC
D gene: TRBD1; clone size: -; J gene: TRBJ1-1; V gene: TRBV6-1; CDR3 protein: CASSRRGRNTEAFF; CDR3 DNA: TGTGCCAGCAGTCGCAGGGGGCGCAACACTGAAGCTTTCTTT
D gene: -; clone size: -; J gene: TRBJ2-3; V gene: TRBV10-3; CDR3 protein: CAISDSSPTRRAPDTQYF; CDR3 DNA: TGTGCCATCAGTGACTCATCCCCGACTAGGAGGGCCCCAGATACGCAGTATTTT
D gene: TRBD2; clone size: -; J gene: TRBJ2-2; V gene: TRBV4-2; CDR3 protein: CASSQQLAGEPGGELFF; CDR3 DNA: TGTGCCAGCAGCCAGCAACTAGCGGGGGAACCTGGCGGGGAGCTGTTTTTT
D gene: -; clone size: -; J gene: TRBJ1-6; V gene: TRBV7-2; CDR3 protein: CASSKVGQGNNSPLHF; CDR3 DNA: TGTGCCAGCAGCAAAGTTGGGCAGGGGAACAATTCACCCCTCCACTTT
D gene: -; clone size: -; J gene: TRBJ2-7; V gene: TRBV2; CDR3 protein: CASAVYEQYF; CDR3 DNA: TGTGCCAGCGCGGTCTACGAGCAGTACTTC